Here is one T cell receptor beta chain with its context. Its antigen is not identified. Profiling relied on immunoSEQ multiplex PCR, and the TCRdb table lists in-frame clones only, not all of them. The sample lists 100,000 to 150,000 clones, 90% to 97% occurring once. The germline V gene has CDR1 LGHNA and CDR2 YSLEER. This CDR3 has 17 residues. V lost 4 bases and J lost 0; bases outside the gene matches: 7. The data stem from a study of cytomegalovirus exposure and HLA in healthy donors. Overall study findings and caveats: A few chains linked to CMV were shown in vitro to be specific for CMV antigens.

The material sequenced was PBMCs. The chain has TRBV4-3 and TRBJ1-3; TRBD1 agrees at 9 bases. This TCR derives from a man aged 18 to 30 in good health and CMV-seronegative. The CDR3 sequence: CASSRTGTGLSGNTIYF. The CDR3 nucleotides are TGCGCCAGCAGCCGCACCGGGACAGGGCTCTCTGGAAACACCATATATTTT.